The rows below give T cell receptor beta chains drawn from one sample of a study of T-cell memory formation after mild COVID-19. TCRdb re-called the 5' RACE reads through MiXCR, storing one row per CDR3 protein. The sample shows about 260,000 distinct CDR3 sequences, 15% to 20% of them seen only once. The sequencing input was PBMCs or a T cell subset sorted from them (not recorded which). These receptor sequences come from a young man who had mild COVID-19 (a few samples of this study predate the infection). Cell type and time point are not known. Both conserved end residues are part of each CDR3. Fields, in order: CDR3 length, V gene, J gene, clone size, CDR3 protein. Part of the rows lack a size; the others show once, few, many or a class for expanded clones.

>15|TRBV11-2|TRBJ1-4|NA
CASSLGQASNEKLFF
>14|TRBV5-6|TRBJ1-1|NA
CASSRPGQGTEAFF
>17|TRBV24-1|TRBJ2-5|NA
CATSDTRGDSWSETQYF
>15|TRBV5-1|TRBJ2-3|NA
CASSRWSGNTDTQYF
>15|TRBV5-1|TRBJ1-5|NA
CASSLEGSGNQPQHF
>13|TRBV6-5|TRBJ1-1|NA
CASSYHRDTEAFF
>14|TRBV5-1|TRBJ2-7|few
CASSSRTGEDEQYF
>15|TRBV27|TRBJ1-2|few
CASSFSGTEAYGYTF
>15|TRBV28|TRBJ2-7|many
CASSSPGQGGSGEYF
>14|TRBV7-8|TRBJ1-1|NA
CASSLTGSRTEAFF
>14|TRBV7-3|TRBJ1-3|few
CASSALFSGNTIYF
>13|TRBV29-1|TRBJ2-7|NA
CSATEGTPYEQYF
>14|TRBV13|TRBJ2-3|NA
CASSLTVGTDTQYF
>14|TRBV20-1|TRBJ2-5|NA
CSASPGGRQETQYF
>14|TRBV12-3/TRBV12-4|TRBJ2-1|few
CASTPSGGKNEQFF
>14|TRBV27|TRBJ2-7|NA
CASSSWDPVGEQYF
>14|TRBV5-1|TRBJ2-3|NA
CASIEGSTTDTQYF
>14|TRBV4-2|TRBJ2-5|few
CASSQDPEHETQYF
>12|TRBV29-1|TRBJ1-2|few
CSVVSGSYGYTF
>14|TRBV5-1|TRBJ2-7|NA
CASSSLGGSYEQYF
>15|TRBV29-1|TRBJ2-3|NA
CSPSLRGGGADTQYF
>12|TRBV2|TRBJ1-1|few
CASSEQGPEAFF
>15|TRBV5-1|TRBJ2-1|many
CASSRTGWMEDEQFF
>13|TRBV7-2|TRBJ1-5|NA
CASSSPGGQPQHF
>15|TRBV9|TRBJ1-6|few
CASSRQGWEDSPLHF
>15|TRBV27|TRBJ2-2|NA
CASSLRQGRSGELFF
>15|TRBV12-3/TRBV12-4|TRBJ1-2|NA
CASTETGAGGYGYTF
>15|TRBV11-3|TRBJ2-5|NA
CASSFDRGPQETQYF
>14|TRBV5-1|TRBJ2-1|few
CASSLQGENNEQFF
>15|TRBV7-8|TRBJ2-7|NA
CASSPLAGGTYEQYF
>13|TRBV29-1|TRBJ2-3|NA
CSVKHSGADTQYF
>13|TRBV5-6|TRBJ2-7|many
CASSSGQGYEQYF
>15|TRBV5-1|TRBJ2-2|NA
CASSSLAGETGELFF
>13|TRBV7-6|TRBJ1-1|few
CASSPSLGTEAFF
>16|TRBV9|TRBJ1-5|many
CASSVGPSGPDQPQHF
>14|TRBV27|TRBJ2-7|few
CASSYRDSGYEQYF
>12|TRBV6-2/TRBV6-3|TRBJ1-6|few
CASSWQNSPLHF
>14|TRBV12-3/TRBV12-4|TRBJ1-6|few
CASSFRSIFSPLHF
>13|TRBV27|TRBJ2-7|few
CASSFSSSYEQYF